These T cell receptor beta chains were read from a single sample in a study of regulatory T cells in long-lasting Graves disease. TCRdb fed the multiplex PCR reads into MiXCR, producing one record per CDR3 protein. The repertoire holds more than 450,000 distinct CDR3 sequences, with roughly 16% as singletons. The sample was also linked to a second study, of T cells in Graves' hyperthyroidism and ophthalmopathy.

The starting material was peripheral blood mononuclear cells (PBMCs), obtained at new diagnosis, from a patient treated with antithyroid drugs. Receptor source: a middle-aged man with Graves disease. The CDR3 runs from the conserved cysteine through the conserved F or W. A D gene is named only where the DNA matches it firmly. Clone sizes are given selectively: once, few, many, or a class where the clone is expanded.

size,length,J,D,V,CDR3,DNA
-,14,TRBJ2-7,-,TRBV11-1,CASSFRGAGGEQYF,TGTGCCAGCAGCTTCCGCGGGGCCGGAGGAGAGCAGTACTTC
many,16,TRBJ1-1,-,TRBV27,CASSLSGGTWNTEAFF,TGTGCCAGCAGTTTATCCGGAGGGACATGGAACACTGAAGCTTTCTTT
many,15,TRBJ2-1,-,TRBV7-2,CASSFGLSSYNEQFF,TGTGCCAGCAGCTTCGGCTTGTCCTCCTACAATGAGCAGTTCTTC
few,9,TRBJ2-2,TRBD1,TRBV12-3/TRBV12-4,CASSYRGFF,TGTGCCAGCAGTTACAGGGGGTTTTTT
-,12,TRBJ2-4,-,TRBV29-1,CSVASGRDIQYF,TGCAGCGTTGCTAGTGGGAGAGACATTCAGTACTTC
-,14,TRBJ2-1,TRBD2,TRBV12-3/TRBV12-4,CASTLAGRSGEQFF,TGTGCCAGCACTCTAGCGGGACGCAGCGGTGAGCAGTTCTTC
few,16,TRBJ2-2,TRBD1,TRBV6-1,CASSESHRGSTGELFF,TGTGCCAGCAGTGAGTCGCACAGGGGGTCCACCGGGGAGCTGTTTTTT
many,16,TRBJ2-7,TRBD2,TRBV20-1,CSALAGSGRAWAEQYF,TGCAGTGCTCTCGCAGGTAGCGGGAGGGCCTGGGCCGAGCAGTACTTC
many,16,TRBJ2-1,TRBD1,TRBV18,CASSQLQGSSYNEQFF,TGTGCCAGCTCCCAATTACAGGGGAGCTCCTACAATGAGCAGTTCTTC
many,15,TRBJ2-1,-,TRBV5-1,CASSLVGRSYNEQFF,TGCGCCAGCAGCTTGGTGGGACGGTCCTACAATGAGCAGTTCTTC
few,12,TRBJ2-7,-,TRBV11-2,CASSLSLNEQYF,TGTGCCAGCAGCTTATCCTTAAACGAGCAGTACTTC
few,11,TRBJ2-7,-,TRBV24-1,CATSEGDEQYF,TGTGCCACCAGTGAGGGGGACGAGCAGTACTTC
many,15,TRBJ2-2,TRBD1,TRBV5-1,CASRSTGTGTGELFF,TGCGCCAGCAGGTCGACAGGGACGGGGACCGGGGAGCTGTTTTTT
many,12,TRBJ1-3,-,TRBV2,CASSDGGNTIYF,TGTGCCAGCAGTGATGGAGGAAACACCATATATTTT
few,13,TRBJ1-4,-,TRBV28,CASRGGGNEKLFF,TGTGCCAGCAGGGGGGGTGGGAATGAAAAACTGTTTTTT
-,16,TRBJ2-2,-,TRBV15,CATSRATGVSTGELFF,TGTGCCACCAGCAGAGCTACCGGGGTCTCCACCGGGGAGCTGTTTTTT
few,12,TRBJ2-7,TRBD2,TRBV30,CAGTSGTYEQYF,TGTGCCGGGACTAGCGGAACTTACGAGCAGTACTTC
many,17,TRBJ1-1,TRBD1,TRBV4-1,CASSRVGEGAGGTEAFF,TGCGCCAGCAGCCGCGTCGGGGAGGGGGCAGGGGGGACTGAAGCTTTCTTT
many,15,TRBJ2-7,TRBD1,TRBV28,CASMPVAGGGYEQYF,TGTGCCAGCATGCCCGTGGCAGGGGGTGGCTACGAGCAGTACTTC
many,15,TRBJ1-5,-,TRBV3-1,CASSQDFGGLQPQHF,TGTGCCAGCAGCCAAGATTTTGGGGGGCTTCAGCCCCAGCATTTT
many,18,TRBJ2-2,TRBD2,TRBV2,CASSEAVGGDANTGELFF,TGTGCCAGCAGTGAAGCGGTGGGAGGGGATGCGAACACCGGGGAGCTGTTTTTT
few,12,TRBJ2-7,-,TRBV6-1,CASKQGVYEQYF,TGTGCCAGCAAACAGGGAGTCTACGAGCAGTACTTC
-,15,TRBJ2-7,TRBD2,TRBV20-1,CSARDPAGVWDEQYF,TGCAGTGCTAGAGATCCAGCGGGAGTATGGGACGAGCAGTACTTC
-,12,TRBJ2-7,-,TRBV29-1,CSVGWTAYEQYF,TGCAGTGTTGGGTGGACAGCCTACGAGCAGTACTTC
many,15,TRBJ1-4,TRBD1,TRBV2,CASSEWRTGVEKLFF,TGTGCCAGCAGTGAATGGAGGACAGGGGTTGAAAAACTGTTTTTT
few,14,TRBJ2-1,-,TRBV15,CATSRVGRADEQFF,TGTGCCACCAGCAGAGTAGGCAGGGCCGATGAGCAGTTCTTC
many,13,TRBJ1-3,-,TRBV3-1,CASSQAGGNTIYF,TGTGCCAGCAGCCAAGCAGGGGGAAACACCATATATTTT
many,14,TRBJ2-7,-,TRBV28,CASNPGGQSYEQYF,TGTGCCAGCAATCCCGGGGGACAGTCCTACGAGCAGTACTTC
few,17,TRBJ1-2,TRBD1,TRBV20-1,CSARAIGGTGANYGYTF,TGCAGTGCTAGAGCCATAGGGGGAACAGGGGCGAACTATGGCTACACCTTC
many,14,TRBJ2-4,-,TRBV28,CASSITRTENIQYF,TGTGCCAGCAGTATAACTCGGACGGAAAACATTCAGTACTTC
many,12,TRBJ1-1,-,TRBV19,CASGYSKTVAFF,TGTGCCAGCGGCTATAGTAAGACGGTAGCTTTCTTT
many,14,TRBJ1-1,-,TRBV30,CAWKALTENTEAFF,TGTGCCTGGAAGGCGCTGACCGAAAACACTGAAGCTTTCTTT
few,16,TRBJ2-6,-,TRBV5-1,CASSEDTASGANVLTF,TGCGCCAGCAGCGAGGACACCGCCTCTGGGGCCAACGTCCTGACTTTC
many,14,TRBJ2-7,TRBD1,TRBV27,CASRPGQGLGEQYF,TGTGCCAGCAGGCCGGGACAGGGCTTAGGCGAGCAGTACTTC
many,13,TRBJ1-1,-,TRBV7-9,CASGAQSNTEAFF,TGTGCCAGCGGGGCACAGTCGAACACTGAAGCTTTCTTT
many,15,TRBJ2-7,-,TRBV11-2,CASSLRGSRTYEQYF,TGTGCCAGCAGCTTAAGGGGGTCCCGGACCTACGAGCAGTACTTC
few,14,TRBJ2-7,-,TRBV29-1,CSVEGQDSPREQYF,TGCAGCGTTGAAGGACAGGATTCCCCTCGGGAGCAGTACTTC
many,14,TRBJ2-1,-,TRBV27,CASRLPGHNNEQFF,TGTGCCAGCAGACTGCCGGGACATAACAATGAGCAGTTCTTC
-,16,TRBJ2-7,TRBD2,TRBV28,CASSLLVAGGPHEQYF,TGTGCCAGCAGCCTACTCGTAGCGGGAGGGCCGCACGAGCAGTACTTC
many,12,TRBJ1-2,-,TRBV27,CASSTGPFGYTF,TGTGCCAGCAGTACAGGGCCTTTTGGCTACACCTTC
many,14,TRBJ2-7,TRBD1,TRBV2,CASSLTGGLREQYF,TGTGCCAGCAGTCTGACAGGGGGCTTACGCGAGCAGTACTTC
many,14,TRBJ2-7,TRBD1,TRBV3-1,CASSQGGQGYEQYF,TGTGCCAGCAGCCAAGGAGGACAGGGATACGAGCAGTACTTC
many,17,TRBJ1-5,-,TRBV6-2/TRBV6-3,CASSYSRTAFSNQPQHF,TGTGCCAGCAGTTACTCTAGGACAGCTTTTAGCAATCAGCCCCAGCATTTT
many,13,TRBJ2-1,-,TRBV6-1,CASSDRTYNEQFF,TGTGCCAGCAGTGACAGGACATACAATGAGCAGTTCTTC
-,13,TRBJ2-2,-,TRBV6-1,CASRDGPTGELFF,TGTGCCAGCCGGGACGGCCCCACCGGGGAGCTGTTTTTT
few,12,TRBJ2-2,-,TRBV19,CATRPTTGELFF,TGTGCCACTCGACCGACCACCGGGGAGCTGTTTTTT
-,13,TRBJ2-2,-,TRBV7-3,CASSLSSGGELFF,TGTGCCAGCAGCTTAAGTTCAGGCGGGGAGCTGTTTTTT
many,15,TRBJ2-1,-,TRBV2,CASSEALLVGNEQFF,TGTGCCAGCAGTGAAGCGCTATTAGTTGGTAATGAGCAGTTCTTC